Listed below are T cell receptor beta chains from one sample, sequenced in a study of blood T cell repertoires in COVID-19. The method was immunoSEQ multiplex PCR; TCRdb's version includes in-frame clones alone and lacks a portion of them. Of about 130,000 clones listed, 65% to 85% are singletons. The sequenced material came from peripheral blood. Receptors were obtained from a man between 65 and 85 years old with acute or convalescent COVID-19. Both conserved end residues are part of each CDR3. The D gene is left open where the match is weak. Expanded clones are given a class, and other clones once, few, many or no size at all.

j_call: TRBJ1-1; v_call: TRBV7-9; clone_size: NA; d_call: NA; cdr3_aa: CASSSRAVNTEAFF; cdr3_nt: TGTGCCAGCAGCTCCAGGGCCGTGAACACTGAAGCTTTCTTT
j_call: TRBJ2-3; v_call: TRBV29-1; clone_size: NA; d_call: NA; cdr3_aa: CSVVGRVADTQYF; cdr3_nt: TGCAGCGTTGTAGGCAGGGTTGCAGATACGCAGTATTTT
j_call: TRBJ2-1; v_call: TRBV10-1; clone_size: NA; d_call: TRBD2; cdr3_aa: CASSPGTSGGYNEQFF; cdr3_nt: TGCGCCAGCAGCCCCGGGACTAGCGGGGGCTACAATGAGCAGTTCTTC
j_call: TRBJ2-3; v_call: TRBV9; clone_size: NA; d_call: NA; cdr3_aa: CASSYAGWGTDTQYF; cdr3_nt: TGTGCCAGCAGCTATGCCGGGTGGGGCACAGATACGCAGTATTTT
j_call: TRBJ2-1; v_call: TRBV19; clone_size: once; d_call: TRBD2; cdr3_aa: CASAGLASHNEQFF; cdr3_nt: TGTGCCAGTGCGGGACTAGCAAGCCACAATGAGCAGTTCTTC
j_call: TRBJ2-3; v_call: TRBV4-1; clone_size: NA; d_call: TRBD2; cdr3_aa: CASSPGLAGITDTQYF; cdr3_nt: TGCGCCAGCAGCCCTGGACTAGCGGGGATCACAGATACGCAGTATTTT
j_call: TRBJ1-4; v_call: TRBV29-1; clone_size: NA; d_call: NA; cdr3_aa: CSVPKLSMGGGEKLFF; cdr3_nt: TGCAGCGTTCCGAAGCTAAGCATGGGGGGGGGCGAAAAACTGTTTTTT
j_call: TRBJ1-3; v_call: TRBV6-6; clone_size: few; d_call: NA; cdr3_aa: CASSSPRVKEGNTIYF; cdr3_nt: TGTGCCAGCAGTTCGCCCAGGGTGAAAGAGGGAAACACCATATATTTT
j_call: TRBJ1-1; v_call: TRBV18; clone_size: NA; d_call: TRBD1; cdr3_aa: CASSPRTGEGTEAFF; cdr3_nt: TGTGCCAGCTCTCCGAGAACAGGGGAAGGCACTGAAGCTTTCTTT
j_call: TRBJ1-6; v_call: TRBV18; clone_size: few; d_call: NA; cdr3_aa: CASSPNTGHESPLHF; cdr3_nt: TGTGCCAGCTCACCAAACACAGGACACGAATCACCCCTCCACTTT
j_call: TRBJ1-3; v_call: TRBV28; clone_size: NA; d_call: NA; cdr3_aa: CASSTQGPGNTIYF; cdr3_nt: TGTGCCAGCAGTACTCAGGGTCCCGGAAACACCATATATTTT
j_call: TRBJ2-3; v_call: TRBV6-5; clone_size: NA; d_call: NA; cdr3_aa: CASSYGFRVGDTQYF; cdr3_nt: TGTGCCAGCAGTTACGGGTTCCGGGTTGGAGATACGCAGTATTTT
j_call: TRBJ1-6; v_call: TRBV6-5; clone_size: few; d_call: TRBD1; cdr3_aa: CASSYSRTGDSPLHF; cdr3_nt: TGTGCCAGCAGTTACTCTCGGACAGGTGATTCACCCCTCCACTTT
j_call: TRBJ1-2; v_call: TRBV27; clone_size: NA; d_call: NA; cdr3_aa: CASSRRGVGGYTF; cdr3_nt: TGTGCCAGCAGCCGCCGGGGAGTGGGTGGCTACACCTTC
j_call: TRBJ2-2; v_call: TRBV10-1; clone_size: NA; d_call: TRBD1; cdr3_aa: CASGWTGQTGELFF; cdr3_nt: TGCGCCAGCGGCTGGACAGGGCAAACCGGGGAGCTGTTTTTT
j_call: TRBJ2-5; v_call: TRBV28; clone_size: NA; d_call: NA; cdr3_aa: CASIGWEGGRTQYF; cdr3_nt: TGTGCCAGCATCGGGTGGGAGGGGGGCCGGACCCAGTACTTC
j_call: TRBJ1-3; v_call: TRBV2; clone_size: NA; d_call: NA; cdr3_aa: CASSFRRTSSGNTIYF; cdr3_nt: TGTGCCAGCAGTTTTCGCCGTACCAGCTCTGGAAACACCATATATTTT
j_call: TRBJ2-3; v_call: TRBV4-2; clone_size: NA; d_call: NA; cdr3_aa: CASSHSDTDTQYF; cdr3_nt: TGTGCCAGCAGCCACAGCGACACAGATACGCAGTATTTT
j_call: TRBJ1-3; v_call: TRBV18; clone_size: NA; d_call: NA; cdr3_aa: CASSPKGAYSGNTIYF; cdr3_nt: TGTGCCAGCTCACCTAAAGGGGCCTACTCTGGAAACACCATATATTTT
j_call: TRBJ1-1; v_call: TRBV6-1; clone_size: NA; d_call: NA; cdr3_aa: CASSEMAIGGVPEAFF; cdr3_nt: TGTGCCAGCAGTGAAATGGCCATCGGAGGGGTCCCTGAAGCTTTCTTT
j_call: TRBJ1-3; v_call: TRBV6-1; clone_size: few; d_call: NA; cdr3_aa: CASSDGISGNTIYF; cdr3_nt: TGTGCCAGCAGTGACGGGATCTCTGGAAACACCATATATTTT
j_call: TRBJ2-7; v_call: TRBV5-1; clone_size: NA; d_call: NA; cdr3_aa: CASSLGSGDYEQYF; cdr3_nt: TGCGCCAGCAGCTTGGGGTCAGGGGACTACGAGCAGTACTTC